The rows below give T cell receptor beta chains drawn from one sample of a study of OX40 agonist ivuxolimab in advanced cancers. Assay used: immunoSEQ multiplex PCR; TCRdb lists only in-frame clones, some missing. The sample holds approximately 23,000 clones; 86% are singletons and the top ten take roughly 23%. The sample in question was CD4+ or CD8+ T cells sorted from blood, obtained in a trial of the OX40 agonist ivuxolimab. These receptors were obtained from an adult with an advanced solid tumor such as melanoma, head and neck, liver or kidney cancer. Both conserved end residues are part of each CDR3. The D gene is left open where the match is weak. The size of a clone is reported for some rows only, either as once, few or many, or as a class for expanded clones.

d_call	v_call	clone_size	j_call	cdr3_aa	cdr3_nt
NA	TRBV19	NA	TRBJ2-7	CASSFGGGPLREQYF	TGTGCCAGTAGTTTCGGGGGCGGCCCTCTCCGGGAGCAGTACTTC
NA	TRBV7-9	NA	TRBJ1-1	CASSSSWGMNTEAFF	TGTGCCAGCAGCTCCTCGTGGGGGATGAACACTGAAGCTTTCTTT
TRBD1	TRBV4-1	NA	TRBJ2-1	CASSQGQGASYNEQFF	TGCGCCAGCAGCCAAGGACAGGGGGCATCCTACAATGAGCAGTTCTTC
NA	TRBV4-3	NA	TRBJ2-3	CASSQDRIDDTQYF	TGCGCCAGCAGCCAAGACCGGATCGACGATACGCAGTATTTT
NA	TRBV4-1	NA	TRBJ1-4	CASSQESQSPNEKLFF	TGCGCCAGCAGCCAAGAGTCACAGAGCCCTAATGAAAAACTGTTTTTT
NA	TRBV5-1	NA	TRBJ2-2	CASSVNTGELFF	TGCGCCAGCAGCGTCAACACCGGGGAGCTGTTTTTT
TRBD2	TRBV5-6	NA	TRBJ2-3	CASSDTSSGRVFTDTQYF	TGTGCCAGCAGCGACACCTCTAGCGGGAGGGTCTTTACAGATACGCAGTATTTT
NA	TRBV7-9	few	TRBJ1-1	CASSLPGGFEAFF	TGTGCCAGCAGCTTACCCGGGGGTTTTGAAGCTTTCTTT
NA	TRBV7-6	NA	TRBJ2-7	CASRREDGPYEQYF	TGTGCCAGCAGGCGAGAGGACGGGCCTTACGAGCAGTACTTC
NA	TRBV6-6	NA	TRBJ2-7	CASYGGTHFAQYF	TGTGCCAGCTATGGGGGCACCCATTTCGCGCAGTACTTC
TRBD2	TRBV9	NA	TRBJ2-1	CASSVGDYNEQFF	TGTGCCAGCAGCGTAGGGGACTATAATGAGCAGTTCTTC
NA	TRBV11-2	NA	TRBJ2-1	CASSLGGDEQFF	TGTGCCAGCAGCTTAGGTGGTGATGAGCAGTTCTTC
TRBD1	TRBV7-3	NA	TRBJ1-2	CASSLTGGGHKLENYGYTF	TGTGCCAGCAGCTTAACGGGAGGGGGCCATAAACTTGAGAACTATGGCTACACCTTC
NA	TRBV6-5	once	TRBJ2-1	CASQTSYYNEQFF	TGTGCCAGCCAAACTAGTTACTACAATGAGCAGTTCTTC
NA	TRBV7-3	NA	TRBJ2-1	CASSLTPYNEQFF	TGTGCCAGCAGCTTAACTCCCTACAATGAGCAGTTCTTC
NA	TRBV7-9	NA	TRBJ1-4	CASSRTAATNEKLFF	TGTGCCAGCAGTCGGACAGCTGCAACTAATGAAAAACTGTTTTTT
NA	TRBV27	NA	TRBJ1-5	CASSLSQGGNQPQHF	TGTGCCAGCAGTTTATCGCAGGGAGGCAATCAGCCCCAGCATTTT
TRBD2	TRBV15	NA	TRBJ2-1	CATSRSVGGRVYNEQFF	TGTGCCACCAGCAGGTCCGTTGGCGGGAGGGTATACAATGAGCAGTTCTTC
TRBD1	TRBV27	NA	TRBJ2-5	CASSLKRPVPGQQETQYF	TGTGCCAGCAGTTTAAAGAGGCCTGTACCGGGACAGCAAGAGACCCAGTACTTC
NA	TRBV10-1	NA	TRBJ2-7	CASSESAGPYEQYF	TGCGCCAGCAGTGAGTCGGCCGGTCCCTACGAGCAGTACTTC
NA	TRBV5-6	NA	TRBJ1-1	CASSLSNTEAFF	TGTGCCAGCAGCCTATCTAACACTGAAGCTTTCTTT
NA	TRBV4-1	NA	TRBJ1-2	CASSHLTGSNYGYTF	TGCGCCAGCAGCCACCTGACAGGATCTAACTATGGCTACACCTTC
TRBD1	TRBV11-2	once	TRBJ2-1	CASSPLAGTGSYNEQFF	TGTGCCAGCAGCCCCTTGGCCGGGACAGGGTCGTACAATGAGCAGTTCTTC
NA	TRBV27	NA	TRBJ2-1	CASSYGGSYNEQFF	TGTGCCAGCAGTTACGGGGGCTCCTACAATGAGCAGTTCTTC
NA	TRBV7-9	once	TRBJ1-1	CASSPPTGNTEAFF	TGTGCCAGCAGCCCGCCCACAGGGAACACTGAAGCTTTCTTT
NA	TRBV7-6	NA	TRBJ2-1	CASSLVGVNEQFF	TGTGCCAGCAGCTTAGTTGGCGTTAATGAGCAGTTCTTC
NA	TRBV5-1	NA	TRBJ1-1	CASSPSNGLNTEAFF	TGCGCCAGCAGCCCTAGTAATGGGTTGAACACTGAAGCTTTCTTT
NA	TRBV28	NA	TRBJ2-7	CASSLLRDITHEQYF	TGTGCCAGCAGTTTACTCAGGGACATTACCCACGAGCAGTACTTC
NA	TRBV7-9	NA	TRBJ2-1	CASSLQYNEQFF	TGTGCCAGCAGCTTGCAGTACAATGAGCAGTTCTTC
NA	TRBV27	NA	TRBJ2-3	CASSFFGSSTDTQYF	TGTGCCAGCAGTTTTTTCGGATCTAGCACAGATACGCAGTATTTT
TRBD1	TRBV9	once	TRBJ2-5	CASSEWDSSQETQYF	TGTGCCAGCAGCGAGTGGGACAGCTCCCAAGAGACCCAGTACTTC
TRBD2	TRBV28	NA	TRBJ2-7	CASYSPSLAGGYEQYF	TGTGCCAGCTACTCACCGTCGCTAGCGGGAGGGTACGAGCAGTACTTC
TRBD1	TRBV6-1	NA	TRBJ1-5	CASSEGQFNQPQHF	TGTGCCAGCAGTGAGGGACAGTTTAATCAGCCCCAGCATTTT
TRBD2	TRBV2	NA	TRBJ2-1	CASSPIPGLGEHEQFF	TGTGCCAGCAGTCCTATTCCGGGACTAGGGGAACATGAGCAGTTCTTC
NA	TRBV28	NA	TRBJ1-2	CASSLPEGRYGYTF	TGTGCCAGCAGTCTCCCGGAGGGGAGGTATGGCTACACCTTC
TRBD1	TRBV6-5	few	TRBJ1-2	CASSDRALGYGYTF	TGTGCCAGCAGTGACAGGGCCTTGGGCTATGGCTACACCTTC
NA	TRBV18	NA	TRBJ1-4	CASSEGGLEKLFF	TGTGCCAGCTCAGAAGGCGGGCTGGAAAAACTGTTTTTT
NA	TRBV5-6	NA	TRBJ2-7	CASSSTTVYEQYF	TGTGCCAGCAGCTCAACAACAGTCTACGAGCAGTACTTC
NA	TRBV28	NA	TRBJ1-4	CASSLSRFNEKLFF	TGTGCCAGCAGTTTGTCACGGTTTAATGAAAAACTGTTTTTT
NA	TRBV30	NA	TRBJ1-5	CAYALTGDFQPQHF	TGTGCCTATGCATTAACAGGCGATTTTCAGCCCCAGCATTTT
TRBD1	TRBV19	NA	TRBJ2-7	CASSNRDRNYEQYF	TGTGCCAGTAGTAACCGGGACAGAAACTACGAGCAGTACTTC
NA	TRBV4-1	NA	TRBJ1-5	CASSQAVGREVNQPQHF	TGCGCCAGCAGCCAAGCGGTTGGCAGGGAAGTCAATCAGCCCCAGCATTTT
TRBD1	TRBV4-1	once	TRBJ1-5	CASSQFQDRANQPQHF	TGCGCCAGCAGCCAATTTCAGGACAGGGCAAATCAGCCCCAGCATTTT
NA	TRBV6-5	NA	TRBJ2-7	CASSYSTAGNEQYF	TGTGCCAGCAGTTACTCGACGGCAGGGAACGAGCAGTACTTC
NA	TRBV9	NA	TRBJ1-4	CASSSVGGLGEKLFF	TGTGCCAGCAGCTCAGTCGGGGGGCTGGGTGAAAAACTGTTTTTT
TRBD2	TRBV30	NA	TRBJ2-3	CAQNLAGTDTQYF	TGTGCCCAGAATCTAGCGGGAACAGATACGCAGTATTTT
TRBD1	TRBV27	NA	TRBJ2-7	CASSLLGQASYEQYF	TGTGCCAGCAGTCTCCTAGGACAGGCTTCCTACGAGCAGTACTTC
NA	TRBV5-1	NA	TRBJ2-7	CASRESGAYEQYF	TGCGCCAGCAGAGAGAGCGGCGCCTACGAGCAGTACTTC
NA	TRBV27	NA	TRBJ2-1	CASSLWQEVDNEQFF	TGTGCCAGCAGTTTATGGCAGGAGGTTGACAATGAGCAGTTCTTC
TRBD1	TRBV29-1	NA	TRBJ1-1	CSVEAGGLNTEAFF	TGCAGCGTTGAAGCAGGGGGGTTGAACACTGAAGCTTTCTTT
NA	TRBV7-2	NA	TRBJ1-3	CASSLEEGLGNTIYF	TGTGCCAGCAGCTTAGAAGAGGGGCTTGGAAACACCATATATTTT